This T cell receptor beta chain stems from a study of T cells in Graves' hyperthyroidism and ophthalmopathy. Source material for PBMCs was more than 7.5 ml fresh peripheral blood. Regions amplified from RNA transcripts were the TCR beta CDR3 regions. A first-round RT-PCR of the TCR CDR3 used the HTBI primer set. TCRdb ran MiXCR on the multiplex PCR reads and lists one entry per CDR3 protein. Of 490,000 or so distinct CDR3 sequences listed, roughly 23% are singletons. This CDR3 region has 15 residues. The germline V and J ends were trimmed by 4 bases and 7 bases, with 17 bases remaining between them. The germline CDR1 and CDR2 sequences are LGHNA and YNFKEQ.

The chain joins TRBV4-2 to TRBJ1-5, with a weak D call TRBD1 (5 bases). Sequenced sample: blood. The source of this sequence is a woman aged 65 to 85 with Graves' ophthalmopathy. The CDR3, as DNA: TGTGCCAGCAGCCCTTCGGGCGGGGCGCGGCAGCCCCAGCATTTT. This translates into CASSPSGGARQPQHF.